What follows are 20 T cell receptor beta chains derived from one specimen sequenced in a study of blood T cells in healthy people across ages (dated by TCRdb to between 2014 and 2016). Library generation was performed with 5' RACE. Sequencing was performed on an Illumina HiSeq 2500. The second PCR ran for about 7 to 11 cycles and used a J-beta primer mix along with a sample-barcoded 5' primer. The raw public data were reprocessed by TCRdb itself: fastp quality trimming at Q25, MiXCR clonotype calling, in-frame beta chains only. Under each unique CDR3 protein, matching rows form one entry showing the most common genes and DNA. The sample records 650,000 or so distinct CDR3 sequences, around 52% of which are singletons. The top ten constitute approximately 15% of the sample. Sample: blood. The receptors originated from an elderly woman in good health.

The V gene is TRBV15, the J gene TRBJ2-3; D unclear. V shed 0 bases and J shed 7 bases, with 11 bases lying between them. Germline V gene lookup returns CDR1 LNHNV and CDR2 YYDKDF (reference sequence). The CDR3 is made up of 14 amino acids. The CDR3 DNA reads TGTGCCACCAGCAGAGATCGTGTCAAGAATACGCAGTATTTT. This encodes CATSRDRVKNTQYF. Filled out from reference TRBV15 and TRBJ2-3, the complete variable domain reads DAMVIQNPRYQVTQFGKPVTLSCSQTLNHNVMYWYQQKSSQAPKLLFHYYDKDFNNEADTPDNFQSRRPNTSFCFLDIRSPGLGDTAMYLCATSRDRVKNTQYFGPGTRLTVL.

The chain employs TRBV2 and TRBJ2-2; TRBD2 aligns across 14 bases. J was trimmed by 6 bases and V by 5 bases; bases with no gene match: 5. Germline CDR1 SNHLY, CDR2 FYNNEI. This CDR3 spans 16 amino acids. The CDR3 DNA follows: TGTGCCAGCAGTAGCAGGACTAGCGGGGGGTCCGGGGAGCTGTTTTTT. Translated: CASSSRTSGGSGELFF.

The chain joins TRBV29-1 to TRBJ2-5; D ambiguous. Germline loops: CDR1 SQVTM, CDR2 ANQGSEA. Trimming stripped 0 bases from V and 4 bases from J, with 9 bases between. This CDR3 has 13 amino acids. For the CDR3, the DNA is TGCAGCGTTGAAGAGAATAATGGAGAGACCCAGTACTTC. This gives the protein CSVEENNGETQYF.

This clonotype was detected many times. The CDR3 DNA reads as TGTGCCAGCAGTTCTCGGGAGGGGAAAGAGACCCAGTACTTC. It codes for CASSSREGKETQYF. The chain recombines TRBV7-9 with TRBJ2-5; 8 bases are a match to TRBD2. The V segment lost 6 bases and the J segment 3 bases; nucleotides outside the gene matches: 6. The CDR3 sequence is 14 residues long. The V gene's germline CDR1 is SEHNR and CDR2 FQNEAQ (reference sequence).

The CDR3, as DNA: TGCAGTGCCGAGACTAGCGGGGGGTCCTACAATGAGCAGTTCTTC. This translates into CSAETSGGSYNEQFF. The chain joins TRBV20-1 to TRBJ2-1; 13 nucleotides agree with TRBD2. The CDR3 runs to 15 residues. Germline loops: CDR1 DFQATT, CDR2 SNEGSKA (reference sequence). The trim removed 6 bases at V and 1 base at J, leaving 3 bases unmatched.

This clonotype was picked up a small number of times. The chain carries TRBV10-3 and TRBJ1-1; 7 bases agree with TRBD1. Germline lookup yields CDR1 ENHRY and CDR2 SYGVKD. V shed 0 bases and J 5 bases; nucleotides not matched to a gene: 9. The CDR3 sequence is 16 residues long. The CDR3 region is CAISESEGGSGTEAFF. CDR3 bases: TGTGCCATCAGTGAGTCGGAAGGGGGCTCGGGGACTGAAGCTTTCTTT.

The chain uses TRBV6-1 and TRBJ2-5; D perhaps matches TRBD2 (6 bases). The ends were cut back, 3 bases at V and 8 bases at J, with 16 bases in the middle. Looked up from germline, CDR1 is MNHNS and CDR2 is SASEGT. The CDR3 runs to 14 residues. The CDR3: CASSDLARMGTQYF. CDR3 sequence (DNA): TGTGCCAGCAGTGATCTAGCGCGCATGGGTACCCAGTACTTC.

Turning to this clonotype: Since a much larger clone is just one base distant, this may be a read error. This rearrangement joins TRBV7-3 to TRBJ2-3; perhaps TRBD1 as D (7 bases). Trimming pared 6 bases from V and 2 bases from J, leaving 18 bases between. The CDR3 is 16 residues long. CDR1 is SGHTA, CDR2 FQGTGA, per germline. Here the CDR3 DNA reads TGTGCCAGCAGTCCGGGGGTCGGGACAGCCACAGATACGCAGTATTTT. It specifies CASSPGVGTATDTQYF.

The chain recombines TRBV4-1 with TRBJ2-6; 7 bases agree with TRBD1. V gave up 1 base and J gave up 0 bases; unmatched junction bases: 6. The germline V gene has CDR1 MGHRA and CDR2 YSYEKL. CDR3 length: 18 residues. In nucleotides, the CDR3 is TGCGCCAGCAGCCAAGGACAGGGCCCACTCTCTGGGGCCAACGTCCTGACTTTC. Encoded protein: CASSQGQGPLSGANVLTF.

Of note for this clonotype: A much larger clone sits a single nucleotide away, making a read error possible. The rearrangement uses TRBV6-5 and TRBJ1-2, with 8 bases identical to TRBD1. The CDR3 is 13 residues long. Germline lookup yields CDR1 MNHEY and CDR2 SVGAGI. For the CDR3, the DNA is TGTGTCAGCAGTGACGACAGGGGATATGGCTACACCTTC. Its protein is CVSSDDRGYGYTF.

The count of this clonotype is one. Possible read error: a much larger clone is one base away. The chain has TRBV10-3 and TRBJ2-1; D may be TRBD2 (7 bases). CDR3 length equals 15 residues. Germline V CDR1 and CDR2: ENHRY, SYGVKD. V lost 6 bases, J lost 8 bases, and 20 bases lay in between. In DNA form, the CDR3 reads TGTGCCATCAGGGAGACTAGCAGGGGCTCAGATGAGCAGTTCTTC. Translation: CAIRETSRGSDEQFF.

This clonotype has only a few counts. This chain connects TRBV20-1 to TRBJ2-7; D gene ambiguous. V lost 5 bases to trimming and J lost 0 bases, with 5 bases between them. The CDR3 runs 11 residues. Germline assignment: CDR1 DFQATT and CDR2 SNEGSKA (reference sequence). CDR3 in DNA: TGCAGTGCTGCAGGCTCCTACGAGCAGTACTTC. Amino acids: CSAAGSYEQYF.

The gene calls are TRBV2 and TRBJ2-7; TRBD2 might be the D (6 bases). Germline CDR1 and CDR2: SNHLY and FYNNEI. The V end lost 1 base, the J end lost 4 bases, and 14 bases lay between the germline ends. The CDR3 sequence is 15 residues long. The CDR3 sequence: CASSEGRALRYEQYF. In nucleotides, the CDR3 is TGTGCCAGCAGTGAAGGGAGGGCCCTGAGATACGAGCAGTACTTC.

This CDR3 reads CASSGKDRVEVTDTQYF. CDR3 coding DNA: TGTGCCAGCAGTGGAAAGGACAGGGTGGAGGTCACAGATACGCAGTATTTT. The V call is TRBV6-1, the J call TRBJ2-3; 8 bases align to TRBD1. The CDR3 contains 17 residues. The V gene end was trimmed by 4 bases and the J gene end by 2 bases; junction bases not matched to a gene: 11. The germline V gene encodes CDR1 MNHNS and CDR2 SASEGT.

The CDR3 protein is CASRTHSQETQYF. The CDR3 bases are TGTGCCTCCAGGACACATTCCCAAGAGACCCAGTACTTC. The V call is TRBV2, the J call TRBJ2-5; perhaps TRBD1 as D (5 bases). This CDR3 is built from 13 residues. Germline CDR1 is SNHLY and CDR2 is FYNNEI. The V end lost 11 bases, the J end lost 1 base, and 14 bases lay between the germline ends.

This clonotype was seen ten or more times. The chain couples TRBV27 to TRBJ2-7; D is perhaps TRBD1 or TRBD2 (5 bases each). V was shortened by 4 bases and J by 5 bases, with 21 bases between the two germline ends. Per the germline V gene, CDR1 is MNHEY and CDR2 is SMNVEV (reference sequence). The CDR3 loop spans 16 amino acids. The CDR3, as DNA: TGTGCCAGCAGTTCAAGAGGGGTAGGGTACGGAAACGAGCAGTACTTC. It specifies CASSSRGVGYGNEQYF.

With regard to this clonotype: An end of the junction differs from the germline gene, which may be a read error. The V call is TRBV6-5, the J call TRBJ2-2; D is perhaps TRBD1 or TRBD2 (5 bases each). From germline, CDR1 is MNHEY and CDR2 SVGAGI. CDR3 length equals 14 residues. The CDR3 nucleotides are TGCGCCAGCACTGGGACCCAACGTGGCGGGGAGCTGTTTTTT. Protein sequence: CASTGTQRGGELFF.

The genes are TRBV28 and TRBJ2-7; 7 nucleotides agree with TRBD1. Germline V gives CDR1 MDHEN, CDR2 SYDVKM. The CDR3 is made up of 12 amino acids. Trimming at V came to 8 bases and at J to 3 bases, leaving 4 bases not matched to a gene. Written as DNA, the CDR3 is TGTGCCAGCTGGGACAGACACTACGAGCAGTACTTC. Translating it yields CASWDRHYEQYF.

Comment on this clonotype: This may be a read error, as it is one base from a much larger clone. This chain links TRBV11-2 with TRBJ2-1; 8 bases map to TRBD2. The tail of the sequence fits TRBJ2-7 better, so the J call may be wrong. CDR3 length: 16 residues. Germline-derived CDR1 and CDR2 are SGHAT and FQNNGV. CDR3 residues: CASSSNSGTNYNEQYF. CDR3 in DNA: TGTGCCAGCAGCTCAAATAGCGGGACAAACTACAATGAGCAGTACTTC.

This clonotype was detected ten times or more. The chain combines TRBV7-8 with TRBJ2-7; 7 bases are a match to TRBD2. Trimming cost V 4 bases and J 3 bases; bases outside gene matches: 9. Per germline, CDR1 SGHVS and CDR2 FQNEAQ. The CDR3 extends over 15 amino acids. CDR3 nucleotides: TGTGCCAGCAGCTCGCGAGCGGGACCCTACTACGAGCAGTACTTC. Residues: CASSSRAGPYYEQYF. Full variable domain (outside the CDR3, taken from reference TRBV7-8 and TRBJ2-7): GAGVSQSPRYKVAKRGQDVALRCDPISGHVSLFWYQQALGQGPEFLTYFQNEAQLDKSGLPSDRFFAERPEGSVSTLKIQRTQQEDSAVYLCASSSRAGPYYEQYFGPGTRLTVT.